These 23 T cell receptor beta chains originate from one sample sequenced in a study of OX40 agonist ivuxolimab in advanced cancers. TCRdb keeps only in-frame clones here, not all; method: immunoSEQ multiplex PCR. Of about 92,000 clones listed, over 75% are singletons. The material sequenced was CD4+ or CD8+ T cells sorted from blood, taken in a trial of the OX40 agonist ivuxolimab. The receptors stem from an adult with an advanced solid tumor such as melanoma, head and neck, liver or kidney cancer.

This chain joins TRBV7-2 and TRBJ2-3; 7 bases align to TRBD2. This CDR3 spans 17 amino acids. The germline V gene has CDR1 SGHTA and CDR2 FQGNSA. V shed 0 bases, J shed 0 bases, and the junction held 6 bases outside the gene matches. CDR3 region: CASSLAVGGTSTDTQYF. CDR3 sequence (DNA): TGTGCCAGCAGCTTAGCGGTGGGAGGGACTAGCACAGATACGCAGTATTTT.

The gene calls are TRBV11-2 and TRBJ2-2; D possibly matches TRBD1 or TRBD2 (6 bases each). The V gene lost 11 bases and the J gene lost 2 bases, with 12 bases spanning the gap. There are 13 residues in the CDR3. CDR1 is SGHAT and CDR2 is FQNNGV in the germline V gene. CDR3 nucleotide sequence: TGTGCCGGGTCGGGGGCTAACACCGGGGAGCTGTTTTTT. Its translation: CAGSGANTGELFF.

The chain combines TRBV7-2 with TRBJ2-5; 7 bases match TRBD2. Trimming at V came to 5 bases and at J to 3 bases, leaving 6 bases not matched to a gene. The CDR3 consists of 14 residues. Germline V gives CDR1 SGHTA, CDR2 FQGNSA. CDR3 region: CASSALGTKETQYF. The DNA of the CDR3 is TGTGCCAGCAGCGCGTTAGGGACTAAAGAGACCCAGTACTTC.

This chain uses TRBV5-3 with TRBJ2-3; 12 bases line up with TRBD2. TRBV5-3 is an ORF, with its function uncertain. V gave up 3 bases and J gave up 2 bases; unmatched junction bases: 4. The CDR3 runs to 16 residues. CDR3 loop: CARSSRTSGITDTQYF. The DNA for the CDR3 is TGTGCCAGAAGCTCCCGGACTAGCGGGATCACAGATACGCAGTATTTT.

The chain uses TRBV7-9 and TRBJ1-3; D is unclear. Germline CDR1 reads SEHNR; CDR2 reads FQNEAQ (reference sequence). The CDR3 has 14 amino acids. The V end lost 0 bases, the J end lost 2 bases, and 5 bases lay between the germline ends. The CDR3 DNA is TGTGCCAGCAGCTTAGCAGCCACTGGAAACACCATATATTTT. Protein product: CASSLAATGNTIYF.

The chain is built from TRBV5-1 and TRBJ1-5; D call uncertain. The CDR3 is 15 residues long. Trimming took 0 bases from V and 0 from J, leaving 7 bases between them. CDR1 is SGHRS, CDR2 YFSETQ, per germline. CDR3 loop: CASSLGLNSNQPQHF. The CDR3 coding sequence is TGCGCCAGCAGCTTGGGTCTGAATAGCAATCAGCCCCAGCATTTT.

CDR3 residues: CASSTPGGTIYEQYF. DNA of the CDR3: TGTGCCAGCAGCACCCCTGGCGGGACAATCTACGAGCAGTACTTC. The chain combines TRBV21-1 with TRBJ2-7. TRBV21-1 counts as a pseudogene. This CDR3 spans 15 amino acids.

The J gene is TRBJ2-7, the V gene TRBV18; D is tentatively TRBD1 or TRBD2 (6 bases each). The CDR3 is made up of 14 amino acids. The germline V and J ends were trimmed by 2 bases and 2 bases, with 10 bases remaining between them. The germline CDR1 and CDR2 sequences are KGHSH and LQKENI. The CDR3 sequence is CASSPRRDTYEQYF. The DNA for the CDR3 is TGTGCCAGCTCACCAAGGCGGGACACCTACGAGCAGTACTTC.

The V call is TRBV6-6, the J call TRBJ2-2; 9 positions match TRBD1. After removal of 6 bases from V and 2 bases from J, the junction contained 4 bases not matched to a gene. The CDR3 totals 15 residues. The V gene's germline CDR1 is MNHNY and CDR2 SVGAGI (reference sequence). CDR3 coding DNA: TGTGCCAGCAGCCGGGGACAGGGTAACACCGGGGAGCTGTTTTTT. The encoded protein is CASSRGQGNTGELFF.

This sequence joins TRBV19 and TRBJ2-6; D possibly corresponds to TRBD1 (6 bases). The CDR3 contains 17 residues. The ends were cut back, 7 bases at V and 2 bases at J, with 18 bases in the middle. Germline V gene lookup returns CDR1 LNHDA and CDR2 SQIVND (reference sequence). The CDR3 loop is CASNPHRAGTGANVLTF. CDR3 DNA sequence: TGTGCCAGTAACCCTCACAGGGCCGGTACTGGGGCCAACGTCCTGACTTTC.

V and J are TRBV30 and TRBJ1-1, with D tentatively TRBD1 (6 bases). V lost 3 bases and J 6 bases, leaving 14 bases between the germline ends. This CDR3 has 13 residues. Germline V gene lookup returns CDR1 GTSNPN and CDR2 SVGIG (reference sequence). CDR3 residues: CAWRRKQGSEAFF. In nucleotides, the CDR3 is TGTGCCTGGAGGCGGAAACAGGGATCTGAAGCTTTCTTT.

J is TRBJ2-5 and V is TRBV7-9; no clear D. The germline CDR1 and CDR2 sequences are SEHNR and FQNEAQ (reference sequence). The CDR3 has 13 amino acids. V lost 7 bases and J lost 3, with 12 bases in between. The CDR3 nucleotides read TGTGCCAGCAATCGCGACTCGGAAGAGACCCAGTACTTC. This translates into CASNRDSEETQYF.

The chain recombines TRBV10-1 with TRBJ1-6; perhaps TRBD1 as D (5 bases). V was clipped by 7 bases and J by 17 bases, with 21 bases between them. Germline values: CDR1 WNHNN, CDR2 SYGVQD (reference sequence). The CDR3 is 13 residues long. CDR3 sequence reads: CASKDKVRQSFHF. The CDR3 DNA follows: TGCGCCAGCAAGGATAAGGTCCGACAGTCCTTCCACTTT.

The chain combines TRBV7-8 with TRBJ2-1; TRBD2 matches at 8 bases. J gave up 2 bases and V 8 bases, and 8 bases lay outside the gene matches. This CDR3 has 15 amino acids. Germline CDR1 and CDR2: SGHVS and FQNEAQ. The CDR3 DNA is TGTGCCAGCCACCCACCGGGGGGGCCCTACAATGAGCAGTTCTTC. Protein sequence: CASHPPGGPYNEQFF.

This sequence joins TRBV11-2 and TRBJ2-7, with D unclear. Germline-derived CDR1 and CDR2 are SGHAT and FQNNGV. The V end lost 4 bases, the J end lost 3 bases, and 16 bases lay between the germline ends. The CDR3 is made up of 15 amino acids. CDR3 protein: CASSYPKSWDYEQYF. The CDR3 coding sequence is TGTGCCAGCAGCTACCCTAAAAGCTGGGACTACGAGCAGTACTTC.

Worth noting for this clone: The sample has other DNA sequences that encode this CDR3 too. The J gene is TRBJ2-2, the V gene TRBV7-2, with D possibly being TRBD2 (5 bases). V shed 1 base and J shed 6 bases, with 6 bases lying between them. The CDR3 totals 13 residues. The germline V gene has CDR1 SGHTA and CDR2 FQGNSA. The chain's CDR3 is CASSLVRAGELFF. DNA of the CDR3: TGTGCCAGCAGCTTAGTGCGGGCCGGGGAGCTGTTTTTT.

The V call is TRBV4-1, the J call TRBJ2-5; no clear D. The length of the CDR3 is 14 residues. Germline CDR1 is MGHRA and CDR2 is YSYEKL. Deletions cut 0 bases from V and 5 bases from J, with 10 bases between. DNA of the CDR3: TGCGCCAGCAGCCAAGATCCTAATGAGGAGACCCAGTACTTC. This encodes CASSQDPNEETQYF.

The chain couples TRBV5-4 to TRBJ2-3; 8 bases line up with TRBD2. After removal of 3 bases from V and 6 bases from J, the junction contained 9 bases not matched to a gene. In germline, CDR1 is SGHNT, CDR2 YYREEE (reference sequence). The CDR3 runs 15 residues. For the CDR3, the DNA is TGTGCCAGCAGCTGGGGGACTAGTGGGTTGGATACGCAGTATTTT. Encoded protein: CASSWGTSGLDTQYF.

The rearrangement uses TRBV6-6 and TRBJ1-3; D might be TRBD1 (6 bases). Trimming removed 7 bases at V and 4 bases at J, with 14 bases between. The CDR3 totals 14 residues. Germline CDR1 is MNHNY and CDR2 is SVGAGI (reference sequence). This chain's CDR3 is CASITSGGGNTIYF. The CDR3 region has the DNA TGTGCCAGCATTACTTCGGGGGGCGGAAACACCATATATTTT.

The chain has TRBV7-2 and TRBJ2-2, with D uncertain. V gave up 1 base and J gave up 6 bases, with 12 bases separating them. The CDR3 sequence is 15 residues long. From germline, CDR1 is SGHTA and CDR2 FQGNSA. The CDR3: CASSLVGLGAGELFF. For the CDR3, the DNA is TGTGCCAGCAGCTTAGTGGGCCTTGGGGCCGGGGAGCTGTTTTTT.

V is TRBV7-2 and J is TRBJ2-7, with 7 bases matching TRBD2. This CDR3 has 16 amino acids. Germline trimming cut 1 base from V and 4 bases from J; bases unmatched to any gene: 10. Germline V gene data show CDR1 as SGHTA and CDR2 as FQGNSA. CDR3 coding DNA: TGTGCCAGCAGCTTAGGCCCCGCGGGAGCCATGTACGAGCAGTACTTC. It encodes CASSLGPAGAMYEQYF.

In DNA form, the CDR3 reads TGTGCCAGCAGGGTGATTATCCCTAATTCACCCCTCCACTTT. Encoded protein: CASRVIIPNSPLHF. This chain uses TRBV2 with TRBJ1-6; D gene ambiguous. V lost 6 bases, J lost 6 bases, and 12 bases lay in between. Germline V gives CDR1 SNHLY, CDR2 FYNNEI. This CDR3 has 14 amino acids.

The chain employs TRBV7-2 and TRBJ1-5, with TRBD1 matching over 8 bases. Trimming cost V 5 bases and J 2 bases; bases outside gene matches: 2. Per the germline V gene, CDR1 is SGHTA and CDR2 is FQGNSA. This CDR3 spans 14 amino acids. The CDR3 nucleotides are TGTGCCAGCAGCGCGACAGGGGGCAATCAGCCCCAGCATTTT. Translation gives CASSATGGNQPQHF.